Following are 3 T cell receptor beta chains from one sample sequenced in a study of cytomegalovirus exposure and HLA in healthy donors. The PCR used 60 Vbeta and 13 Jbeta primers. Method: immunoSEQ multiplex PCR; TCRdb's copy keeps in-frame clones and lacks some. In the table there are approximately 210,000 clones, 60% to 80% of which are singletons. The specimen was PBMCs. These receptors all stem from a woman in her thirties in good health and CMV-seropositive.

The chain combines TRBV5-4 with TRBJ2-7; 9 nucleotides agree with TRBD2. The CDR3 is made up of 17 amino acids. J gave up 2 bases and V 6 bases, and 15 bases lay outside the gene matches. Germline V CDR1 and CDR2: SGHNT, YYREEE (reference sequence). Here the CDR3 reads CASNPSWGGGRAYEQYF. The CDR3, as DNA: TGTGCCAGCAACCCCTCCTGGGGGGGCGGGAGGGCCTACGAGCAGTACTTC.

The chain joins TRBV4-3 to TRBJ2-5, with D possibly being TRBD1 (5 bases). Germline V gene lookup returns CDR1 LGHNA and CDR2 YSLEER. CDR3 size: 13 residues. V lost 3 bases, J lost 6 bases, and 11 bases lay in between. The CDR3 DNA reads TGCGCCAGCAGCCAGATCGACAGCAAGACCCAGTACTTC. Translation: CASSQIDSKTQYF.

The chain has TRBV15 and TRBJ2-6; 9 bases line up with TRBD1. The trim removed 0 bases at V and 5 bases at J, leaving 17 bases unmatched. The CDR3 runs to 21 residues. Per germline, CDR1 LNHNV and CDR2 YYDKDF (reference sequence). The CDR3 reads CATSRESVRGTGRLRANVLTF. CDR3 nucleotide sequence: TGTGCCACCAGCAGAGAATCCGTACGAGGGACAGGGCGCCTTAGGGCCAACGTCCTGACTTTC.